Shown below are 8 T cell receptor beta chains from a single sample sequenced in a study of cytomegalovirus exposure and HLA in healthy donors. PCR used 60 Vbeta primers and 13 Jbeta primers. The table came from immunoSEQ multiplex PCR; TCRdb's copy has only in-frame clones and leaves some out. This table lists more than 95,000 clones. Material: PBMCs. These TCRs come from a man aged 25-45 years in good health and CMV-seronegative.

This rearrangement joins TRBV29-1 to TRBJ2-3; D is ambiguous. From germline, CDR1 is SQVTM and CDR2 ANQGSEA. The CDR3 is 11 residues long. V lost 6 bases to trimming and J lost 4 bases, with 8 bases between them. CDR3 coding DNA: TGCAGCGTGACACGGCCAGATACGCAGTATTTT. It specifies CSVTRPDTQYF.

This chain links TRBV18 with TRBJ2-7; 8 nucleotides align to TRBD2. This CDR3 is 14 amino acids long. The trim removed 3 bases at V and 5 bases at J, leaving 6 bases unmatched. From germline, CDR1 is KGHSH and CDR2 LQKENI. This CDR3 reads CASSPGLDMNEQYF. CDR3 in DNA: TGTGCCAGCTCACCGGGACTAGATATGAACGAGCAGTACTTC.

This rearrangement joins TRBV5-6 to TRBJ2-5, with 7 bases fitting TRBD1. The end of the DNA fits TRBJ2-7 better, so the J call may be wrong. The CDR3 sequence is 14 residues long. Germline CDR1 reads SGHDT; CDR2 reads YYEEEE. CDR3 bases: TGTGCCAGCAGCCCTGAGGGACAGCCCTACGAGCAGTACTTC. Translating gives CASSPEGQPYEQYF.

This chain joins TRBV7-2 and TRBJ1-1, with TRBD1 as a possible D gene (5 bases). The V gene lost 5 bases and the J gene lost 1 base, with 14 bases spanning the gap. CDR3 length: 15 amino acids. Per germline, CDR1 SGHTA and CDR2 FQGNSA. CDR3 in amino acids: CASSAWGVGNTEAFF. Written as DNA, the CDR3 is TGTGCCAGCAGCGCTTGGGGGGTAGGGAACACTGAAGCTTTCTTT.

J is TRBJ2-7 and V is TRBV6-1; 10 bases are a match to TRBD2. This CDR3 is 14 amino acids long. Germline assignment: CDR1 MNHNS and CDR2 SASEGT. Trimming at V came to 4 bases and at J to 6 bases, leaving 6 bases not matched to a gene. Here the CDR3 DNA reads TGTGCCAGCAGTGTCCTAGCGGGAGACGGCGAGCAGTACTTC. Translation gives CASSVLAGDGEQYF.

The rearrangement links TRBV15 to TRBJ2-1; 7 bases agree with TRBD1. There are 16 residues in the CDR3. The germline V gene encodes CDR1 LNHNV and CDR2 YYDKDF (reference sequence). V lost 5 bases and J lost 4; bases outside the gene matches: 11. The CDR3 protein is CATSDQPGTAYNEQFF. Here the CDR3 DNA reads TGTGCCACCAGCGACCAGCCGGGGACAGCTTACAATGAGCAGTTCTTC. The variable domain in full, with the rest retrieved from reference TRBV15 and TRBJ2-1, is DAMVIQNPRYQVTQFGKPVTLSCSQTLNHNVMYWYQQKSSQAPKLLFHYYDKDFNNEADTPDNFQSRRPNTSFCFLDIRSPGLGDTAMYLCATSDQPGTAYNEQFFGPGTRLTVL.

CDR3 sequence reads: CASSGDSNTEAFF. The CDR3 bases are TGTGCCAGCAGCGGGGACAGCAACACTGAAGCTTTCTTT. This rearrangement joins TRBV2 to TRBJ1-1; 7 bases map to TRBD1. CDR3 length equals 13 residues. J lost 2 bases, V lost 6 bases, and 3 bases had no gene match. The germline V gene encodes CDR1 SNHLY and CDR2 FYNNEI.

The genes are TRBV5-1 and TRBJ2-3; D perhaps matches TRBD1 (5 bases). This CDR3 region has 14 residues. Per the germline V gene, CDR1 is SGHRS and CDR2 is YFSETQ. V dropped 1 base and J dropped 3 bases, with 9 bases sitting between them. The CDR3 sequence: CASSLSRATDTQYF. CDR3 bases: TGCGCCAGCAGCTTGAGCAGGGCGACAGATACGCAGTATTTT.